Here is one T cell receptor (beta chain) with its context. Its antigen is unknown. Germline V gene data show CDR1 as SGDLS and CDR2 as YYNGEE. V was clipped by 3 bases and J by 0 bases; unmatched bases: 6. CDR3 length: 16 residues. CD8 cells regarded as naive lacked CD45RO, were positively chosen for CCR7, and omitted terminally differentiated effector memory CD45RA+ cells. This specimen belongs to a study of shared clonotypes between healthy human individuals. The study's findings and limits: A generally larger estimated richness was seen in naive subsets than in memory subsets. The study found lower generation probabilities in non-shared clonotypes than in those shared by all four donors.

Once extracted for a subset, genomic DNA was divided evenly among several immunoSEQ plates. Only in-frame clones appear in the TCRdb table, and some are missing; sequencing was by immunoSEQ multiplex PCR. The table has about 820,000 clones, about 91% seen once; the top ten hold 24%. The sample taken for sequencing was naive CD8+ T cells sorted from blood. The V call is TRBV9, the J call TRBJ1-2, with 9 bases lining up with TRBD1. The clonotype was recovered from a man aged 25-45 years in good health. The CDR3 sequence is CASSGHRDRANYGYTF. CDR3 DNA sequence: TGTGCCAGCAGCGGACACCGGGACAGGGCTAACTATGGCTACACCTTC.